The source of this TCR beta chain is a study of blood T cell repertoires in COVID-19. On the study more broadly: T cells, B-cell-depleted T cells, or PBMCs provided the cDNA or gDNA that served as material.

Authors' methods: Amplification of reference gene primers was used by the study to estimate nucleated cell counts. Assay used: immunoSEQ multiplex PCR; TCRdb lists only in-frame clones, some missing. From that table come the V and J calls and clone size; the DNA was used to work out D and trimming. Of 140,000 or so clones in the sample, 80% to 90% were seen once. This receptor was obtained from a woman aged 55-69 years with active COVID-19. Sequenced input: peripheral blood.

This CDR3 reads CASSLRGGRAKNIQYF. In nucleotides, the CDR3 is TGTGCCAGCAGTTTAAGGGGCGGGAGAGCCAAAAACATTCAGTACTTC. This chain links TRBV27 with TRBJ2-4, with 7 bases aligning to TRBD2. The germline gives CDR1 MNHEY, CDR2 SMNVEV (reference sequence). This CDR3 comprises 16 residues. V shed 2 bases and J 0 bases; nucleotides not matched to a gene: 4.